A single sample is the source of the 23 T cell receptor beta chains below, sequenced in a study of Graves' ophthalmopathy and Graves' hyperthyroidism. The authors amplified TCR beta CDR3 regions from RNA transcripts. The first round was an RT-PCR with HTBI primers, and the second round was a multiplex PCR. MiXCR, run by TCRdb on the multiplex PCR reads, gives a single entry per CDR3 protein. This sample yields around 660,000 distinct CDR3 sequences, of which just over 40% are seen a single time; about 3.3% belongs to the top ten. Input material: peripheral blood. All receptors derive from an adult man with Graves' ophthalmopathy.

The CDR3 coding sequence is TGTGCCATCAGTGAAGCTCTCCCCGGGACGGCTGGCTACACCTTC. Translated: CAISEALPGTAGYTF. The chain has TRBV10-3 and TRBJ1-2; possibly TRBD1 for D (5 bases). Germline lookup yields CDR1 ENHRY and CDR2 SYGVKD. The length of the CDR3 is 15 residues. V was trimmed by 3 bases and J by 7 bases, leaving 18 bases between them.

The V and J genes are TRBV29-1 and TRBJ1-3; D ambiguous. The CDR3 covers 13 residues. Germline CDR1 and CDR2: SQVTM and ANQGSEA. The V end was cut by 6 bases, the J end by 2 bases, with 11 bases between. The CDR3 region has the DNA TGCAGCGTAATGATGGACCCTGGAAACACCATATATTTT. Protein: CSVMMDPGNTIYF. The variable domain in full, completed from reference TRBV29-1 and TRBJ1-3, reads SAVISQKPSRDICQRGTSLTIQCQVDSQVTMMFWYRQQPGQSLTLIATANQGSEATYESGFVIDKFPISRPNLTFSTLTVSNMSPEDSSIYLCSVMMDPGNTIYFGEGSWLTVV.

The gene calls are TRBV7-8 and TRBJ2-2; 13 positions agree with TRBD2. J lost 2 bases, V lost 5 bases, and 11 bases had no gene match. The CDR3 runs 19 residues. Per the germline V gene, CDR1 is SGHVS and CDR2 is FQNEAQ. CDR3 nucleotides: TGTGCCAGCAGCCCAAACACCCCGGGACTAGCGGGAAACACCGGGGAGCTGTTTTTT. Its translation is CASSPNTPGLAGNTGELFF.

This clonotype was detected only a few times. DNA of the CDR3: TGCGCCAGCAGCCAAGATGGGACTCAGGGCCCCCATCAGCCCCAGCATTTT. It encodes CASSQDGTQGPHQPQHF. The chain couples TRBV4-1 to TRBJ1-5; the D gene is possibly TRBD1 (5 bases). The CDR3 length is 17 residues. The germline CDR1 and CDR2 sequences are MGHRA and YSYEKL. The V end was cut by 0 bases, the J end by 5 bases, with 17 bases between.

This clonotype was recorded many times. The chain uses TRBV5-1 and TRBJ2-7, with D unresolved. Per germline, CDR1 SGHRS and CDR2 YFSETQ. This CDR3 comprises 14 residues. V was shortened by 2 bases and J by 4 bases, with 13 bases between the two germline ends. CDR3 coding DNA: TGCGCCAGCAGCTTAGGAACGGCTATGTACGAGCAGTACTTC. As protein: CASSLGTAMYEQYF.

Only a few counts were recorded for this clonotype. CDR3 sequence (DNA): TGTGCCAGCAGCCAAGAACTCCCCAGCGAAGCTTTCTTT. Protein: CASSQELPSEAFF. The V call is TRBV7-9, the J call TRBJ1-1; D is ambiguous. From germline, CDR1 is SEHNR and CDR2 FQNEAQ (reference sequence). The CDR3 runs to 13 residues. Trimming shortened V by 5 bases and J by 8 bases, and 15 bases separated the two germline ends.

This clonotype appeared many times. The J gene is TRBJ2-7, the V gene TRBV20-1; D gene ambiguous. V gave up 1 base and J gave up 2 bases, with 9 bases separating them. The CDR3 covers 13 residues. Germline CDR1 reads DFQATT; CDR2 reads SNEGSKA (reference sequence). In DNA, the CDR3 is TGCAGTGCTAGAGGCCCGAACCCCTACGAGCAGTACTTC. Residues: CSARGPNPYEQYF.

Notes on this clonotype: This CDR3 is missing its conserved last phenylalanine or tryptophan, likely due to a read error. The DNA is left out, because the CDR3 cannot be placed on it with certainty; the CDR3 is given as TCRdb lists it. The chain combines TRBV19 with TRBJ2-7; the table calls TRBD2, which could not be checked here. CDR1 is LNHDA, CDR2 SQIVND, per germline (reference sequence). The CDR3 contains 14 residues when both ends are counted. CDR3 sequence: CASSPQQGPPTSST.

This clonotype has a count of ten or more. V and J are TRBV7-6 and TRBJ1-4; no reliable D call. Germline V gene sequence: CDR1 SGHVS, CDR2 FNYEAQ. The CDR3 is 14 amino acids. V was clipped by 5 bases and J by 0 bases, with 7 bases between them. CDR3 region: CASSEQATNEKLFF. The CDR3 DNA reads as TGTGCCAGCAGCGAACAAGCAACTAATGAAAAACTGTTTTTT.

As for this clonotype: An end of the junction does not agree with germline; a read error may underlie this. V and J are TRBV7-9 and TRBJ1-2; no clear D. Germline CDR1 SEHNR, CDR2 FQNEAQ (reference sequence). The CDR3 runs 15 residues. The chain's CDR3 is CASSPSGRANYGYTF. CDR3 nucleotides: TGCGCCAGCAGCCCTAGCGGGCGAGCTAACTATGGCTACACCTTC.

This clonotype was counted between two and nine times. The chain uses TRBV3-1 and TRBJ1-2, with D perhaps matching TRBD1 (5 bases). CDR1 and CDR2 from the germline V gene are LGHDT and YNNKEL (reference sequence). Trimming took 0 bases from V and 2 from J, leaving 13 bases between them. The CDR3 is 16 amino acids. CDR3: CASSQDWRGGNYGYTF. In DNA form, the CDR3 reads TGTGCCAGCAGCCAAGATTGGCGGGGGGGGAACTATGGCTACACCTTC.

This chain joins TRBV7-9 and TRBJ2-2, with 7 bases matching TRBD2. This CDR3 region has 15 residues. With 1 base clipped from V and 5 bases from J, the junction kept 4 bases outside the gene matches. CDR1 is SEHNR and CDR2 is FQNEAQ in the germline V gene (reference sequence). CDR3 in DNA: TGTGCCAGCAGCTTAGGCAGCGGGGTAACCGGGGAGCTGTTTTTT. Amino acid sequence: CASSLGSGVTGELFF.

V gene TRBV25-1 combines with J gene TRBJ2-7, with D unclear. In germline, CDR1 is MGHDK, CDR2 SYGVNS. The length of the CDR3 is 14 residues. The V gene lost 6 bases and the J gene lost 3 bases, with 15 bases spanning the gap. The CDR3 sequence: CASSQGLGNYEQYF. The CDR3 coding sequence is TGTGCCAGCAGCCAAGGGCTAGGAAACTACGAGCAGTACTTC.

This clonotype was counted many times. This sequence joins TRBV24-1 and TRBJ1-5, with TRBD1 as a possible D gene (6 bases). The V gene lost 5 bases and the J gene lost 11 bases, with 15 bases spanning the gap. The CDR3 totals 13 residues. Looked up from germline, CDR1 is KGHDR and CDR2 is SFDVKD. CDR3 region: CATSGGNSGAQHF. The CDR3, as DNA: TGTGCCACCAGTGGTGGAAACTCAGGGGCCCAGCATTTT.

This chain links TRBV6-4 with TRBJ2-7; TRBD1 agrees at 10 bases. The CDR3 consists of 17 residues. With 2 bases clipped from V and 3 bases from J, the junction kept 10 bases outside the gene matches. The germline V gene encodes CDR1 MRHNA and CDR2 SNTAGT. The CDR3, as DNA: TGTGCCAGCAGTGACCCCACGGGACAGGGGACTCTCTACGAGCAGTACTTC. Translated, it gives CASSDPTGQGTLYEQYF.

The CDR3 loop reads CASREPSGAGTGELFF. In DNA form, the CDR3 reads TGCGCCAGCAGGGAGCCTAGCGGGGCGGGCACCGGGGAGCTGTTTTTT. The rearrangement links TRBV5-1 to TRBJ2-2, with 9 bases matching TRBD2. The CDR3 length is 16 residues. V was clipped by 5 bases and J by 4 bases; unmatched bases: 9. Per germline, CDR1 SGHRS and CDR2 YFSETQ.

This clonotype was recorded a few times. The V gene is TRBV25-1, the J gene TRBJ1-2; D perhaps matches TRBD1 (5 bases). Trimming left V 1 base short and J 7 bases short, with 10 bases between. CDR3 length: 13 residues. CDR1 MGHDK and CDR2 SYGVNS come from the germline V gene. The CDR3 spells CASSESGPGGYTF. CDR3 nucleotides: TGTGCCAGCAGTGAATCAGGGCCAGGTGGCTACACCTTC.

The chain combines TRBV7-9 with TRBJ2-5, with 9 bases matching TRBD1. The V segment lost 7 bases and the J segment 1 base; nucleotides outside the gene matches: 7. This CDR3 spans 15 amino acids. Germline V gene data show CDR1 as SEHNR and CDR2 as FQNEAQ (reference sequence). The DNA for the CDR3 is TGTGCCAGCATGGACAGGGGTCAGCCCCAAGAGACCCAGTACTTC. Amino acids: CASMDRGQPQETQYF.

About this clonotype: A read error is possible here, since a much larger clone lies one base away. V is TRBV20-1 and J is TRBJ2-5; 7 bases are shared with TRBD1. CDR3 length: 14 amino acids. V lost 3 bases and J lost 7; bases outside the gene matches: 11. Germline CDR1 reads DFQATT; CDR2 reads SNEGSKA (reference sequence). CDR3 nucleotide sequence: TGCAGTGCTAGGAGACAGGGAAGAGTGGGGACCCAGTACTTC. This codes for CSARRQGRVGTQYF.

The chain is built from TRBV11-2 and TRBJ2-7; 12 nucleotides agree with TRBD2. The CDR3 runs 15 residues. The trim removed 6 bases at V and 7 bases at J, leaving 10 bases unmatched. From germline, CDR1 is SGHAT and CDR2 FQNNGV. The CDR3: CASSPSGRVPGEQYF. The CDR3 coding sequence is TGTGCCAGCAGTCCTAGCGGGAGGGTTCCCGGGGAGCAGTACTTC.

This clonotype was seen only a few times. The chain couples TRBV11-2 to TRBJ2-7; D gene ambiguous. Trimming shortened V by 4 bases and J by 3 bases, and 10 bases separated the two germline ends. CDR1 and CDR2 (germline): SGHAT, FQNNGV. This CDR3 contains 13 residues. The CDR3 bases are TGTGCCAGCAGCTCCGCGAGAATCTACGAGCAGTACTTC. Protein sequence: CASSSARIYEQYF.

This clonotype showed up many times. The chain joins TRBV7-8 to TRBJ1-3; TRBD1 is a possible D gene (6 bases). Germline CDR1 reads SGHVS; CDR2 reads FQNEAQ. The ends were cut back, 5 bases at V and 2 bases at J, with 16 bases in the middle. CDR3 length equals 16 residues. The CDR3 sequence: CASSNISGGPGNTIYF. CDR3 nucleotide sequence: TGTGCCAGCAGCAATATCTCCGGGGGCCCTGGAAACACCATATATTTT.

The J gene is TRBJ2-5, the V gene TRBV12-3 or TRBV12-4; D call uncertain. The CDR3 loop spans 11 amino acids. Trimming took off 5 bases at V and 7 bases at J, with 8 bases between the two ends. The CDR3 loop is CASSGRWTQYF. CDR3 DNA sequence: TGTGCCAGCAGTGGCCGGTGGACCCAGTACTTC.